This TCR beta chain is drawn from a study of T-cell reconstitution after alpha-beta-depleted transplantation in children (dated by TCRdb to about 2016). Describing the broader study: The study quantitatively tracked T-cell immune reconstitution after TCRalphabeta/CD19-depleted allogeneic hematopoietic cell transplantation in children using TCR repertoire profiling.

Including the terminal cysteine and phenylalanine, the CDR3 comprises 15 residues. Left in the record is the CDR3 DNA by itself, 45 bases read in frame from the first base. Here V drops 4 bases and J drops 10 bases, and the junction holds 9 bases not matched to any gene. The germline V gene gives CDR1 as SGHVS and CDR2 as FQNEAQ. Preparation of the library involved PCR. The sequencing machine was an Illumina HiSeq 2500. TCR library preparation used molecular barcoding, with unique molecular identifiers applied to normalize quantification of the TCRbeta repertoire. The raw public reads went through TCRdb reprocessing: fastp at Q25, MiXCR clone calling, in-frame beta chains kept. Each CDR3 protein appears once, grouped with its most common genes and DNA. This sample lists hundreds of thousands of distinct CDR3 sequences; roughly 15% were detected once. The leading ten clones occupy about 1.1% of the sample.

This clonotype was counted at least ten times. Its antigen is unknown. Per-base qualities were not stored, and no clone one base away is much larger. The origin of this receptor is a human donor who donated a stem cell graft to a child with acute myeloid leukemia. The receptor chain draws on TRBV7-8 and TRBJ2-1, with 11 bases aligning to TRBD2. The starting material was PBMCs from the stem cell graft donor, obtained from the stem cell graft. CDR3 sequence: CASSSRISGGDEQFF. The nucleotide sequence reads as follows: TGTGCCAGCAGCTCGCGAATTAGCGGGGGGGACGAGCAGTTCTTC.